The source of this TCR beta chain is a study of T cell changes during pregnancy in multiple sclerosis. TCRdb keeps only in-frame clones here, not all; method: immunoSEQ multiplex PCR. The table lists roughly 100,000 clones, roughly nine tenths of them singletons. The sample in question was peripheral blood, obtained after pregnancy. This sequence was found in a female donor with multiple sclerosis, enrolled in a pregnancy study.

The CDR3 DNA sequence: TGTGCCAGCAGTTTGGGTCTCCGTAGCGGGGGGGCCCGTGAGCAGTACTTC. Encoded protein: CASSLGLRSGGAREQYF. The chain links TRBV7-9 to TRBJ2-7; 11 nucleotides align to TRBD2. V dropped 6 bases and J dropped 7; count of bases not matched to a gene: 17. The CDR3 has 17 amino acids. Germline V CDR1 and CDR2: SEHNR, FQNEAQ (reference sequence).